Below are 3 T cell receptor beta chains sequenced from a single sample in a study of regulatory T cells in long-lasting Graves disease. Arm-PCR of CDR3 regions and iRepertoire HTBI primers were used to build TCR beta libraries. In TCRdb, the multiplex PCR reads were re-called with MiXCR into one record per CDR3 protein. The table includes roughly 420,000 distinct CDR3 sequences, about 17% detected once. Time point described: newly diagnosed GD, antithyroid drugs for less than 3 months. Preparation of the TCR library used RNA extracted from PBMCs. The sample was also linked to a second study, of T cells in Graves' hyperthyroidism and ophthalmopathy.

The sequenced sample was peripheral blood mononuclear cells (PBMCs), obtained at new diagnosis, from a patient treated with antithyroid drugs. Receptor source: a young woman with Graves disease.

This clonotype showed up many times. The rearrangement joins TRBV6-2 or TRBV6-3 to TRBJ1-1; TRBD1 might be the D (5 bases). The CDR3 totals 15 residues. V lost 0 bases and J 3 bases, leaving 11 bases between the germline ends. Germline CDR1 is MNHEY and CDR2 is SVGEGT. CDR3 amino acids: CASSYSGTSYTEAFF. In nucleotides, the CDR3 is TGTGCCAGCAGTTACTCAGGGACGTCTTACACTGAAGCTTTCTTT.

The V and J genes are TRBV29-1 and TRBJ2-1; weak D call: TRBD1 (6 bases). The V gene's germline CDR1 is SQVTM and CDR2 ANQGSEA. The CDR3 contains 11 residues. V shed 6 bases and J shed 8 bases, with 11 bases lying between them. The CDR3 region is CSVKQGYEQFF. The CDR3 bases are TGCAGCGTGAAACAGGGCTATGAGCAGTTCTTC.

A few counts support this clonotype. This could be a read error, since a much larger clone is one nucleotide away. The chain's CDR3 is CASKGRGTDTRYF. Here the CDR3 DNA reads TGTGCCAGCAAGGGCCGGGGCACAGATACGCGGTATTTT. The chain carries TRBV28 and TRBJ2-3, with D perhaps given as TRBD1 or TRBD2 (5 bases each). This CDR3 is 13 amino acids long. The germline V gene has CDR1 MDHEN and CDR2 SYDVKM.